A selection of T cell receptor beta chains follows, all from one sample in a study of T cells in narcolepsy. Produced via immunoSEQ multiplex PCR; TCRdb's table is partial and in-frame only. The sample holds about 14,000 clones, about 89% seen once. Sequences were obtained from CD45RA- memory CD4+ T cells from PBMCs. The origin of the receptors is a human donor with narcolepsy. CDR3s include the opening cysteine and the closing phenylalanine or tryptophan. The D gene is left open where the match is weak. Size is omitted from some rows. Given values are once, few, many or a class for expanded clones.

d_gene | abundance | j_gene | v_gene | CDR3aa | CDR3nt
TRBD1 | few | TRBJ1-4 | TRBV6-1 | CASSRPGQGNEKLFF | TGTGCCAGCAGTCGCCCGGGACAGGGAAATGAAAAACTGTTTTTT
- | - | TRBJ2-1 | TRBV18 | CASSPEHNEQFF | TGTGCCAGCTCACCCGAGCACAATGAGCAGTTCTTC
TRBD2 | - | TRBJ2-2 | TRBV5-1 | CASSLVAGGRNTGELFF | TGCGCCAGCAGCTTGGTGGCGGGGGGAAGAAACACCGGGGAGCTGTTTTTT
TRBD1 | - | TRBJ1-5 | TRBV7-8 | CASSLIQGRQSNQPQHF | TGTGCCAGCAGCTTGATACAGGGGCGGCAAAGCAATCAGCCCCAGCATTTT
- | - | TRBJ1-1 | TRBV30 | CAWIDRWNTEAFF | TGTGCCTGGATAGATAGATGGAACACTGAAGCTTTCTTT
TRBD2 | - | TRBJ2-2 | TRBV4-2 | CASSQDSIAGSNTGELFF | TGTGCCAGCAGCCAAGATAGCATAGCGGGGTCGAACACCGGGGAGCTGTTTTTT
- | - | TRBJ2-3 | TRBV11-1 | CASSSLRDTDTQYF | TGCGCCAGCAGCTCACTCCGGGACACCGATACGCAGTATTTT
- | - | TRBJ1-1 | TRBV5-1 | CASSLFPFHQGNTEAFF | TGCGCCAGCAGCTTGTTTCCATTTCATCAGGGGAACACTGAAGCTTTCTTT
TRBD2 | - | TRBJ2-1 | TRBV4-1 | CASTTSGRAGNEQFF | TGCGCCAGCACAACTAGCGGGAGGGCCGGGAATGAGCAGTTCTTC
- | - | TRBJ1-2 | TRBV9 | CASSIGEANYGYTF | TGTGCCAGCAGTATAGGGGAAGCTAACTATGGCTACACCTTC
- | - | TRBJ2-7 | TRBV5-8 | CASSPGTLYEQYF | TGTGCCAGCAGCCCCGGGACACTCTACGAGCAGTACTTC
- | - | TRBJ2-4 | TRBV28 | CASSPSGNQRYF | TGTGCCAGCAGCCCGTCCGGGAACCAGCGGTACTTC
TRBD1 | few | TRBJ2-7 | TRBV11-3 | CASSPGGPGGHEQYF | TGTGCCAGCAGCCCAGGGGGGCCAGGGGGCCACGAGCAGTACTTC
TRBD1 | - | TRBJ1-2 | TRBV6-1 | CASSGDRGYGYTF | TGTGCCAGCAGCGGGGACAGGGGGTATGGCTACACCTTC
- | - | TRBJ2-7 | TRBV14 | CASSQKRLAYEQYF | TGTGCCAGCAGCCAAAAGCGACTAGCCTACGAGCAGTACTTC
- | - | TRBJ2-2 | TRBV2 | CASSVTIQAAGELFF | TGTGCCAGCAGTGTGACTATCCAGGCGGCCGGGGAGCTGTTTTTT
- | - | TRBJ1-1 | TRBV2 | CASSPRGEAEAFF | TGTGCCAGCAGTCCCCGAGGAGAGGCTGAAGCTTTCTTT
- | - | TRBJ2-3 | TRBV19 | CASSIIGGRADTQYF | TGTGCCAGTAGTATAATTGGCGGCCGGGCAGATACGCAGTATTTT
- | - | TRBJ1-2 | TRBV10-1 | CASSDGGGPDGYTF | TGCGCCAGCAGTGATGGCGGGGGCCCGGATGGCTACACCTTC